This TCR beta chain is from a study of regulatory T cells in long-lasting Graves disease. Study at large: The definition of persistent Graves' disease was over 5 years of antithyroid drugs with positive TSH receptor antibodies. Broader study findings: TRBV28 was favored in persistent disease, as were TRBJ1-2 and TRBJ2-5. Persistent Graves' patients had lower TCR diversity than newly diagnosed ones. More public clonotypes were shared by persistent patients (around 2,600) than by new patients (fewer than 1,000).

Both iRepertoire HTBI primers and Arm-PCR of CDR3 regions were used to build the TCR beta libraries. From the multiplex PCR reads, TCRdb called clonotypes with MiXCR, one entry per CDR3 protein. The table includes a few hundred thousand distinct CDR3 sequences, around 24% detected once. CDR1 and CDR2 (germline): SEHNR, FQNEAQ (reference sequence). The CDR3 length is 13 residues. After removal of 5 bases from V and 4 bases from J, the junction contained 5 bases not matched to a gene. A note on this clonotype: Its antigen is unknown.

Time point indicated: persistent/refractory GD, antithyroid drugs over 5 years with positive TRAb. PBMC-extracted RNA yielded the TCR library. This receptor was obtained from a female donor with Graves disease. The V gene is TRBV7-9, the J gene TRBJ2-7, with 7 nucleotides matching TRBD1. Sequencing used peripheral blood mononuclear cells (PBMCs), obtained when the disease was refractory, from a patient treated with antithyroid drugs. CDR3: CASSRPGQYEQYF. CDR3 nucleotide sequence: TGTGCCAGCAGCCGACCGGGACAGTACGAGCAGTACTTC.